This T cell receptor (beta chain) was recorded in a study of blood T cells in healthy people across ages. Study-level results: Donors of long life had a larger count of naive CD4+ cells and greater diversity than aged donors. The donors' CMV status was not determined, possibly confounding changes in expanded clonotypes.

About this clonotype itself: Its antigen is as yet unknown. One end of the junction fails to match germline, which may point to a read error.

Looked up from germline, CDR1 is SSHAT and CDR2 is FNYEAQ (reference sequence). This CDR3 comprises 14 residues. Donors gave roughly 9.1 milliliters of peripheral blood apiece. The total RNA that was extracted per sample amounted to at least 5 micrograms. Sample-barcoded 5' priming and a J-beta primer mix drove a second PCR of about 7 to 11 cycles. From the 5' RACE reads, TCRdb called clonotypes with MiXCR, one entry per CDR3 protein. This table has some 1,500,000 distinct CDR3 sequences, approximately 39% appearing once. Sequencing was done on a sample of blood. V gene TRBV7-7 combines with J gene TRBJ2-7; 9 bases align to TRBD1. The source is a woman under 30 in good health. For the CDR3, the DNA is TGTGCTAGCAGCCCCGACAGGGGGACCTACGAGCAGTACTTC. This codes for CASSPDRGTYEQYF.